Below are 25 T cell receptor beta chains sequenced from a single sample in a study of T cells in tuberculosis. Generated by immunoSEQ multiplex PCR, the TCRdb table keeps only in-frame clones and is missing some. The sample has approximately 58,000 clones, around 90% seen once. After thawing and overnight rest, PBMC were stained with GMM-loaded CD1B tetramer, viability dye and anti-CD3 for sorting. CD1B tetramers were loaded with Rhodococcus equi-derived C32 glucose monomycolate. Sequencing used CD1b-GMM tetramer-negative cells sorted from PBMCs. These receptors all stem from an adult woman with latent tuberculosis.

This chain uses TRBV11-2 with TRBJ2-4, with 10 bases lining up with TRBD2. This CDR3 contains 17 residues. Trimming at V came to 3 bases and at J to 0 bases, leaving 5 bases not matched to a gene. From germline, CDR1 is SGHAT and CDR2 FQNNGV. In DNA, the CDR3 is TGTGCCAGCAGCTTCCGACTAGCGGGTTTAGCCAAAAACATTCAGTACTTC. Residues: CASSFRLAGLAKNIQYF.

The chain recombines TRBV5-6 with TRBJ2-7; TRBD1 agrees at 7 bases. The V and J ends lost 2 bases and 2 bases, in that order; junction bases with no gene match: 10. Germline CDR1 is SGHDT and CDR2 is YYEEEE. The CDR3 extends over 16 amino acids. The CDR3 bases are TGTGCCAGCAGCTTTAAGAGGGGGCCCAATCCCTACGAGCAGTACTTC. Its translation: CASSFKRGPNPYEQYF.

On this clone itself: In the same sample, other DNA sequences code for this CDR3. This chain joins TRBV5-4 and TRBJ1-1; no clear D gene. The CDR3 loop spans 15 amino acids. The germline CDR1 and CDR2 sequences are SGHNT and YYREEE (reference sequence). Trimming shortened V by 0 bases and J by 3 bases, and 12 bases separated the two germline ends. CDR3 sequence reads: CASSLAAGTYTEAFF. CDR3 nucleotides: TGTGCCAGCAGCTTGGCCGCGGGAACTTACACTGAAGCTTTCTTT. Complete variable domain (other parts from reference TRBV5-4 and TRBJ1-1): ETGVTQSPTHLIKTRGQQVTLRCSSQSGHNTVSWYQQALGQGPQFIFQYYREEENGRGNFPPRFSGLQFPNYSSELNVNALELDDSALYLCASSLAAGTYTEAFFGQGTRLTVV.

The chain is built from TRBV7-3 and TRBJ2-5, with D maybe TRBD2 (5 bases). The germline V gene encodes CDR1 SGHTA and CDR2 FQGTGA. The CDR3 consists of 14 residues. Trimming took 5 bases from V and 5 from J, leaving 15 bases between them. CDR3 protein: CASSPSREWETQYF. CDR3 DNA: TGTGCCAGCAGCCCCTCGAGGGAATGGGAGACCCAGTACTTC.

CDR3 in amino acids: CSVRGLAYEQYF. CDR3 nucleotides: TGCAGCGTCAGAGGGCTCGCCTACGAGCAGTACTTC. V and J are TRBV29-1 and TRBJ2-7, with a possible D match to TRBD2 (5 bases). Trimming removed 6 bases from V and 2 bases from J, with 11 bases in between. This CDR3 has 12 residues. Germline CDR1 reads SQVTM; CDR2 reads ANQGSEA.

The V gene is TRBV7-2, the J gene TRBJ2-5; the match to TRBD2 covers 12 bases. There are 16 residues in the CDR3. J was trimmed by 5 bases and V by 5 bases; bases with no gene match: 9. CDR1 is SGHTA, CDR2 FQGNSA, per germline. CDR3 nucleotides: TGTGCCAGCAGCACCCCTAGCGGGGGGGTTTGGGAGACCCAGTACTTC. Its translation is CASSTPSGGVWETQYF.

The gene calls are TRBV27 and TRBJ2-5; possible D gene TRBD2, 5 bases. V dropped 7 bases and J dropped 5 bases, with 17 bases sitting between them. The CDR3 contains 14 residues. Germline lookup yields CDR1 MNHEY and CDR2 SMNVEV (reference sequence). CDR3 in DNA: TGTGCCAGCACCCTAGCAGATTTTAGGGAGACCCAGTACTTC. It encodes CASTLADFRETQYF.

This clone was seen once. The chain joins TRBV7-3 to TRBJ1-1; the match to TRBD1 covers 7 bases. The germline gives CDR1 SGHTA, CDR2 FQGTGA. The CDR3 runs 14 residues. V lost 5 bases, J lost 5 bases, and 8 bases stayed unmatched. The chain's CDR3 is CASSQTGSGTEAFF. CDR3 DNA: TGTGCCAGCAGCCAGACAGGGTCGGGGACTGAAGCTTTCTTT.

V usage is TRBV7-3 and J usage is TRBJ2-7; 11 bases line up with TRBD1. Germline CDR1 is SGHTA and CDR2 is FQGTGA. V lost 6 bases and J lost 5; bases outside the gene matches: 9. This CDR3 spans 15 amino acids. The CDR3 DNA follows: TGTGCCAGCAGTTCTACCGGGACAGGGGGAGACGAGCAGTACTTC. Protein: CASSSTGTGGDEQYF.

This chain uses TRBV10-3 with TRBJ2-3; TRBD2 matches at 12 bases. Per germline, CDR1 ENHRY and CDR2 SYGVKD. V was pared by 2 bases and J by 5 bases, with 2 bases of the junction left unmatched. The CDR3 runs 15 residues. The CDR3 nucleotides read TGTGCCATCAGTGAGGGACTAGCGGGGATAGATACGCAGTATTTT. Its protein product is CAISEGLAGIDTQYF.

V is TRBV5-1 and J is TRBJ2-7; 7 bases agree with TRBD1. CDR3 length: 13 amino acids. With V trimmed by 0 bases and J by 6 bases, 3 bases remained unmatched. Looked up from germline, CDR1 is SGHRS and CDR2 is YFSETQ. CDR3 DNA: TGCGCCAGCAGCTTGGCGGGACAGCTCGAGCAGTACTTC. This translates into CASSLAGQLEQYF.

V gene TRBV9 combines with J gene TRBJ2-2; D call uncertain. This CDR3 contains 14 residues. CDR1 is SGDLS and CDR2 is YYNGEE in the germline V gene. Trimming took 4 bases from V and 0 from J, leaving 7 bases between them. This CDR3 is CASSPVANTGELFF. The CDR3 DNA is TGTGCCAGCAGCCCGGTTGCGAACACCGGGGAGCTGTTTTTT. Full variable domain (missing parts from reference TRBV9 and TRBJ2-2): DSGVTQTPKHLITATGQRVTLRCSPRSGDLSVYWYQQSLDQGLQFLIQYYNGEERAKGNILERFSAQQFPDLHSELNLSSLELGDSALYFCASSPVANTGELFFGEGSRLTVL.

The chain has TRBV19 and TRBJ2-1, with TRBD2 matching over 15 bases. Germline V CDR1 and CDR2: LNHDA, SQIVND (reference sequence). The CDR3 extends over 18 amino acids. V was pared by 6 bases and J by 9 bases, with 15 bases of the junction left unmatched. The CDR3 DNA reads TGTGCCAGTAGAGCCCACGGACTAGCGGGAGGGCCGGTGGGTGAGCAGTTCTTC. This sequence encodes CASRAHGLAGGPVGEQFF.

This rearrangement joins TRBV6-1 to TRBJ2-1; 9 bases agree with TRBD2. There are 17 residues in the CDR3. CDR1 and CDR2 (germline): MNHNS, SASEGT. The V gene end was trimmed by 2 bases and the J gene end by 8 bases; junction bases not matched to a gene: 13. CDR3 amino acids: CASSESPGGGADDEQFF. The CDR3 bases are TGTGCCAGCAGTGAAAGCCCAGGCGGGGGGGCAGATGATGAGCAGTTCTTC.

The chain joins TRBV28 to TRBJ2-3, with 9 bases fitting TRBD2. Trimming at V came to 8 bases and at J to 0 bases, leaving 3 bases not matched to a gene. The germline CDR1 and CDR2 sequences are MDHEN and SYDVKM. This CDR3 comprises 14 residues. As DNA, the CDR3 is TGTGCCAGCCGCCTAGCGGGGAGCACAGATACGCAGTATTTT. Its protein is CASRLAGSTDTQYF.

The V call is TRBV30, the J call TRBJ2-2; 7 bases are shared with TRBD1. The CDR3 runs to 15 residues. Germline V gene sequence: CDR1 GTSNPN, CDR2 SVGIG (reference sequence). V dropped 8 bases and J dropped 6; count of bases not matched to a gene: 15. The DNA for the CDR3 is TGTGCCGTAGGGAGAGAGGGGGCGGATTCCGGGGAGCTGTTTTTT. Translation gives CAVGREGADSGELFF.

The CDR3 spells CASSPRTGPGTDTQYF. CDR3 nucleotides: TGTGCCAGCAGCCCAAGGACAGGCCCAGGCACAGATACGCAGTATTTT. The rearrangement uses TRBV11-2 and TRBJ2-3; TRBD1 matches 7 bases. The germline V gene encodes CDR1 SGHAT and CDR2 FQNNGV. V trimming: 5 bases; J trimming: 1 base; junction bases outside the gene matches: 9. The CDR3 consists of 16 residues.

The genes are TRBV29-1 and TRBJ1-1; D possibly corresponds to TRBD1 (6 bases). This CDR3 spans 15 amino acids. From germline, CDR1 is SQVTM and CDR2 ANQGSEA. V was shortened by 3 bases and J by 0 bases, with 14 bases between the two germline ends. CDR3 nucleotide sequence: TGCAGCGTTGACGGGGGGCGCAGGATGAACACTGAAGCTTTCTTT. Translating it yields CSVDGGRRMNTEAFF. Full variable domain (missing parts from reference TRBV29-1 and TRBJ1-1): SAVISQKPSRDICQRGTSLTIQCQVDSQVTMMFWYRQQPGQSLTLIATANQGSEATYESGFVIDKFPISRPNLTFSTLTVSNMSPEDSSIYLCSVDGGRRMNTEAFFGQGTRLTVV.

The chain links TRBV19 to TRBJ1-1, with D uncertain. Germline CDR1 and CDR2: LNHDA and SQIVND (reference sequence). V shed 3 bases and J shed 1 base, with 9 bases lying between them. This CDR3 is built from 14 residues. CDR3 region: CASSIPTENTEAFF. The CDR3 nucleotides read TGTGCCAGTAGTATTCCCACAGAGAACACTGAAGCTTTCTTT.

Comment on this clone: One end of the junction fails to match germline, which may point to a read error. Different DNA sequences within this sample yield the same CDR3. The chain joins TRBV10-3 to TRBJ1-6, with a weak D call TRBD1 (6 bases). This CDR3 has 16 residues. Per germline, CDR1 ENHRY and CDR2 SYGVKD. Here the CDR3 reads CAISESRTANNSPLHF. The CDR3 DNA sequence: TGTGCCATCAGTGAGTCGAGGACAGCCAATAATTCCCCCCTCCACTTT.

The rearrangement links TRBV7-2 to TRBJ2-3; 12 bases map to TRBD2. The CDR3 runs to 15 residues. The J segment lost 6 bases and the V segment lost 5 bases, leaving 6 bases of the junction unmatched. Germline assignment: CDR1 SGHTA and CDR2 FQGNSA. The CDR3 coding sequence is TGTGCCAGCAGCCCTCAAACTAGCGGGAGGGATACGCAGTATTTT. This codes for CASSPQTSGRDTQYF.

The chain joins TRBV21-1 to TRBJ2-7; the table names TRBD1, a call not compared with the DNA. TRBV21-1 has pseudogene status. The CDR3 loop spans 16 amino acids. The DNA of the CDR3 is TGTGCCAGCAGCTTAAACGCCGGGACAGGGGGCGACGAGCAGTACTTC. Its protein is CASSLNAGTGGDEQYF.

CDR3 loop: CASSSGLAPYEQYF. DNA for the CDR3: TGTGCCAGCAGCTCCGGACTAGCCCCCTACGAGCAGTACTTC. This rearrangement joins TRBV28 to TRBJ2-7; 8 nucleotides align to TRBD2. Germline V gene data show CDR1 as MDHEN and CDR2 as SYDVKM. The CDR3 has 14 amino acids. Unmatched junction bases numbered 6, after V lost 6 bases and J lost 2 bases. Using reference TRBV28 and TRBJ2-7 for the parts outside the CDR3, the full variable domain is DVKVTQSSRYLVKRTGEKVFLECVQDMDHENMFWYRQDPGLGLRLIYFSYDVKMKEKGDIPEGYSVSREKKERFSLILESASTNQTSMYLCASSSGLAPYEQYFGPGTRLTVT.

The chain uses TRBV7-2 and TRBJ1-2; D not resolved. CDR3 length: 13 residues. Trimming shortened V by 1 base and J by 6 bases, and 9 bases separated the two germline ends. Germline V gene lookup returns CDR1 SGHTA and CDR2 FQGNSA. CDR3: CASSLGVFNGYTF. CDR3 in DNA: TGTGCCAGCAGCTTAGGAGTTTTTAATGGCTACACCTTC.

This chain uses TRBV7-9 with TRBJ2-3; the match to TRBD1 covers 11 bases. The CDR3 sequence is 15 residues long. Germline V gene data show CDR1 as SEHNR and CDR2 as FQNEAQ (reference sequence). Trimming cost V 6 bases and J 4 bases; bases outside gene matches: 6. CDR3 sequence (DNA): TGTGCCAGCAGTCCGGGACAGGGGGTCCCAGATACGCAGTATTTT. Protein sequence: CASSPGQGVPDTQYF.